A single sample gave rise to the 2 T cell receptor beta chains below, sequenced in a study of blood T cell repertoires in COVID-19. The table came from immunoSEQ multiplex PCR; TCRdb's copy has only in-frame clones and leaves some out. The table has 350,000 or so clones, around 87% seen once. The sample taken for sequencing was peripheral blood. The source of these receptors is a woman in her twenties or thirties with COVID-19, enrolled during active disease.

CDR3 sequence (DNA): TGTGCCAGCAGCCCCCCCTCGGGTGTTGGCACTGAAGCTTTCTTT. Translation: CASSPPSGVGTEAFF. The chain links TRBV28 to TRBJ1-1; D remains ambiguous. CDR1 and CDR2 from the germline V gene are MDHEN and SYDVKM. This CDR3 spans 15 amino acids. Between the trimmed V and J ends, which lost 6 bases and 4 bases, there was a span of 18 bases.

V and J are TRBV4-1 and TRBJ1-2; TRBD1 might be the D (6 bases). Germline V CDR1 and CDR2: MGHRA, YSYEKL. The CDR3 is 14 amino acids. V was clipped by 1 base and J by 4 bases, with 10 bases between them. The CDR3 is CASSQASGAYGYTF. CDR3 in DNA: TGCGCCAGCAGCCAAGCTTCAGGGGCCTATGGCTACACCTTC.